Reported below is one TCR beta chain. Its antigen is still unknown. The sample holds no much larger clone one base away, and base qualities are not on file. The sample originates from a study of shared clonotypes between healthy human individuals (dated by TCRdb to about 2020). For the study in its entirety: A couple of women and a few men aged 18 to 49 years were included in the cohort. Per donor, three plates each were used for CD4 naive and CD4 memory, two for CD8 naive, and one for CD8 memory. To estimate repertoire size and how much clonotypes are shared between individuals, the study performed deep sequencing of blood TCR repertoires from roughly five healthy adults. To increase sequencing depth and limit assay-specific biases, different laboratories used diverse techniques to prepare libraries and sequence TCR repertoires. Per donor, leukapheresis produced somewhere between about 0.8 and 9.5 billion PBMCs. Study-level results and caveats: Rarefaction of sorted-subset datasets indicated incomplete sequencing despite the large sequencing depth. Larger estimated clonotype richness was generally found for naive subsets than for memory subsets. Based on pairwise subsampling, the degree of clonotype sharing among donors was expected to be affected by sequencing depth. Sharing across four donors was observed for about 5% of naive CD4, over 3% of naive CD8, roughly 2.3% of memory CD4, and around 0.44% of memory CD8 clonotypes. Sampling was restricted to blood, and TCR repertoires in tissue are likely to differ from TCR repertoires in blood. Clonotypes shared by all four sorted-subset donors showed higher generation probabilities than non-shared clonotypes. Because the study included a small number of donors, the genetic and exposure-history diversity represented was limited.

Unmatched junction bases come to 14, with V trimmed by 4 bases and J by 8 bases. From cysteine to phenylalanine, the CDR3 is 16 amino acids long. CDR3 DNA is the only sequence kept; it has 48 bases, read in frame from the first base. According to the germline V gene, CDR1 reads SGDLS and CDR2 reads YYNGEE. CD8 naive samples were obtained by positive selection for CCR7 among CD45RO-negative cells, yielding a CD45RA+CCR7+ population from which TemRA cells were excluded. The donors were healthy, HIV-negative adults with no recently reported acute infections or vaccinations. Only Caucasian adults living in Nashville, Tennessee, USA were represented among the donors. After blood collection by leukapheresis, PBMCs were isolated using Ficoll-Histopaque density gradient centrifugation and then cryopreserved in the vapor phase of liquid nitrogen. Purity and quantity of every magnetically sorted T cell population were checked by analytical flow cytometry. Genomic DNA was isolated from each sorted fraction and quantified by UV absorbance on a Nanodrop 2000c.

Using the deep immunoSEQ assay, TCR CDR3 regions were amplified from genomic DNA by multiplex PCR. Genomic DNA extracted from each cell subset was distributed evenly over all wells of several immunoSEQ 96-well plates, and each plate served as one replicate. Each replicate PCR for sorted subsets received about 180 ng genomic DNA, equal to about 30,000 T cell genomes. Purified libraries were measured with a Qubit 3.0 fluorometer, size-checked on a Bioanalyzer 2100, and measured again with the KAPA Library Quantification kit. A separate single-read 150-cycle Illumina NextSeq 550 flow cell was used to sequence each immunoSEQ 96-well plate. On the authors' methods: Because the immunoSEQ output included only junctional sequences and no quality scores, the filtering could not be the same as the filtering used for full-length reads. To assign V/J genes and CDR3, sequences were annotated using PyIR, a Python wrapper for IgBLAST v1.9, with IMGT germline references. Reads were filtered out if the reads had weak V/J assignments (E-value above 1e-6), no CDR3, stop codons, out-of-frame junctions, or ambiguous translated residues. V3J clonotypes were defined by identical inferred V gene, J gene, and CDR3 amino acid sequence. The percentage overlap between two repertoires was calculated by dividing the number of shared unique clonotypes by the size of the smaller repertoire. Three approaches were used to assess repertoire richness: RTK rarefaction, the Chao1 estimator, and Recon v2.1 estimates of unobserved clonotypes. For all TCRbeta clonotypes obtained by the gDNA method from several donors, generation probabilities were computed with OLGA. Drawn from immuneACCESS, this table holds only the in-frame rearrangements with V and J called that TCRdb kept. Clones are partly lost; checked studies trace under half to an unresolved V gene and leave the rest unexplained. V, J and clone size are those of that table, while D and trimming were read from the DNA. The sample contains nearly 2 million clones, approximately 94% of them found a single time. The ten largest clones add up to roughly 1% of the sample.

The rearranged segments are TRBV9 and TRBJ2-5, with 10 central nucleotides matching TRBD2. Sequencing input: naive CD8+ T cells sorted from blood. This specimen's cell subset or site label, per the study, means: CD45RA+CCR7+. This TCR was sampled from a man between 18 and 35 years old in good health. The sequenced DNA: TGTGCCAGCAGCCTTGGGGGGACTAGCGTTCGAAAAACCCAGTACTTC. Its translation reads: CASSLGGTSVRKTQYF.